This passage covers 24 T cell receptor beta chains from one sample sequenced in a study of shared clonotypes between healthy human individuals. Clones were sequenced by immunoSEQ multiplex PCR, and TCRdb holds only the in-frame ones, with some missing. Among over a million clones, around 78% were seen once, and the ten largest hold 0.5% to 0.65%. Material for sequencing was memory CD4+ T cells from PBMCs. As for subset: CD45RA-negative fraction. These receptor sequences come from a man aged 18 to 30 in good health. Some clones in this sample may be carry-over from other donors' samples.

CDR3 region: CASSRGQGANTGELFF. CDR3 nucleotides: TGCGCCAGCAGCCGGGGACAGGGGGCGAACACCGGGGAGCTGTTTTTT. The V call is TRBV4-1, the J call TRBJ2-2; TRBD1 matches at 11 bases. The CDR3 consists of 16 residues. CDR1 MGHRA and CDR2 YSYEKL come from the germline V gene. With V trimmed by 4 bases and J by 0 bases, 1 base remained unmatched.

The CDR3 bases are TGTGCCAGCTCACCACCGATCGCTGCGACCATCCGAAAACTGTTTTTT. Translation gives CASSPPIAATIRKLFF. The chain recombines TRBV18 with TRBJ1-4; D gene uncertain. Germline V gene sequence: CDR1 KGHSH, CDR2 LQKENI. The length of the CDR3 is 16 residues. V gave up 0 bases and J gave up 10 bases, with 18 bases separating them.

The V call is TRBV5-1, the J call TRBJ2-2; TRBD2 matches at 10 bases. The CDR3 is made up of 15 amino acids. The V segment lost 4 bases and the J segment 6 bases; nucleotides outside the gene matches: 6. The germline V gene has CDR1 SGHRS and CDR2 YFSETQ. In DNA, the CDR3 is TGCGCCAGCAGCAGGGGGACTAGCGCTCCCGGGGAGCTGTTTTTT. As protein: CASSRGTSAPGELFF.

The genes are TRBV4-1 and TRBJ2-4; TRBD1 might be the D (6 bases). Germline-derived CDR1 and CDR2 are MGHRA and YSYEKL. V shed 1 base and J shed 1 base, with 11 bases lying between them. CDR3 length: 16 amino acids. CDR3 protein: CASSQVAGAAKNIQYF. In DNA, the CDR3 is TGCGCCAGCAGCCAAGTGGCAGGGGCGGCCAAAAACATTCAGTACTTC.

The rearrangement joins TRBV11-2 to TRBJ2-5; D unresolved. CDR1 and CDR2 from the germline V gene are SGHAT and FQNNGV. The CDR3 totals 12 residues. The V and J ends lost 6 bases and 3 bases respectively, with 8 bases between them. The CDR3 here is CASSFAEETQYF. The CDR3 nucleotides are TGTGCCAGCAGTTTTGCGGAAGAGACCCAGTACTTC.

The chain couples TRBV28 to TRBJ1-1; no clear D. Trimming stripped 7 bases from V and 4 bases from J, with 19 bases between. The length of the CDR3 is 15 residues. Germline assignment: CDR1 MDHEN and CDR2 SYDVKM. In DNA, the CDR3 is TGTGCCAGCACCTCAGCGGGGTTTGTGACCACTGAAGCTTTCTTT. Its translation is CASTSAGFVTTEAFF.

The genes are TRBV27 and TRBJ2-1; 8 nucleotides line up with TRBD1. The CDR3 has 18 residues. Germline V gene data show CDR1 as MNHEY and CDR2 as SMNVEV (reference sequence). Unmatched junction bases numbered 20, after V lost 4 bases and J lost 9 bases. In DNA form, the CDR3 reads TGTGCCAGCAGTTACCTTCCGGGGACAGGTCCTTGGATGGGTGAGCAGTTCTTC. Residues: CASSYLPGTGPWMGEQFF.

In the case of this clone: Other DNA variants within this sample encode the same CDR3. This chain links TRBV19 with TRBJ2-6; possibly TRBD1 for D (5 bases). V lost 2 bases, J lost 0 bases, and 5 bases lay in between. Germline CDR1 and CDR2: LNHDA and SQIVND (reference sequence). The CDR3 is made up of 15 amino acids. CDR3 DNA sequence: TGTGCCAGTAGTATACAGGGCTCTGGGGCCAACGTCCTGACTTTC. Protein sequence: CASSIQGSGANVLTF.

The gene calls are TRBV4-1 and TRBJ1-1; 10 bases are shared with TRBD1. The CDR3 contains 21 residues. Trimming removed 0 bases from V and 0 bases from J; junction bases left unmatched: 16. Looked up from germline, CDR1 is MGHRA and CDR2 is YSYEKL. The CDR3, as DNA: TGCGCCAGCAGCCAAGATCCCCGGGTAGGGACAGGGGACTTAATGAACACTGAAGCTTTCTTT. This encodes CASSQDPRVGTGDLMNTEAFF.

The CDR3 DNA follows: TGTGCCAGCAGTGAAGTTTTAGGGGTGGAGACCCAGTACTTC. It codes for CASSEVLGVETQYF. The rearrangement links TRBV6-1 to TRBJ2-5, with D perhaps matching TRBD1 (5 bases). V lost 1 base and J lost 5, with 11 bases in between. Per the germline V gene, CDR1 is MNHNS and CDR2 is SASEGT. The CDR3 contains 14 residues.

Only one count was recorded for this clone. The CDR3 coding sequence is TGCGCCAGCGGGGAAGCTCTGAACACTGAAGCTTTCTTT. Residues: CASGEALNTEAFF. The rearrangement links TRBV5-1 to TRBJ1-1; D is undetermined. V was shortened by 7 bases and J by 0 bases, with 10 bases between the two germline ends. Germline CDR1 is SGHRS and CDR2 is YFSETQ. CDR3 length: 13 amino acids.

The CDR3 DNA reads TGTGCCAGCTCCCCTCAGACAGGGGTGGAGGAGACCCAGTACTTC. Translating it yields CASSPQTGVEETQYF. V gene TRBV18 combines with J gene TRBJ2-5, with 8 bases matching TRBD1. V gave up 6 bases and J gave up 5 bases; unmatched junction bases: 11. There are 15 residues in the CDR3. The V gene's germline CDR1 is KGHSH and CDR2 LQKENI.

The chain uses TRBV9 and TRBJ1-1; 8 nucleotides align to TRBD1. The CDR3 contains 15 residues. In germline, CDR1 is SGDLS, CDR2 YYNGEE. The junction had 9 bases not matched to a gene; V was cut back by 7 bases and J by 1 base. The CDR3 DNA sequence: TGTGCCAGCGCGAAACGACAGGGGACGAACACTGAAGCTTTCTTT. Amino acid sequence: CASAKRQGTNTEAFF. Full variable domain (rest looked up from reference TRBV9 and TRBJ1-1): DSGVTQTPKHLITATGQRVTLRCSPRSGDLSVYWYQQSLDQGLQFLIQYYNGEERAKGNILERFSAQQFPDLHSELNLSSLELGDSALYFCASAKRQGTNTEAFFGQGTRLTVV.

J is TRBJ2-1 and V is TRBV5-4; 9 nucleotides align to TRBD1. Germline V gene data show CDR1 as SGHNT and CDR2 as YYREEE (reference sequence). V shed 4 bases, J shed 10 bases, and the junction held 12 bases outside the gene matches. The CDR3 is 15 residues long. This CDR3 is CASSIVTGGSREQFF. For the CDR3, the DNA is TGTGCCAGCAGCATCGTTACAGGGGGCTCGAGGGAGCAGTTCTTC.

The chain carries TRBV7-7 and TRBJ2-2; TRBD1 might be the D (5 bases). The length of the CDR3 is 17 residues. Trimming pared 5 bases from V and 1 base from J, leaving 17 bases between. Germline-derived CDR1 and CDR2 are SSHAT and FNYEAQ (reference sequence). This CDR3 reads CASSPFPKGRNTGELFF. CDR3 nucleotides: TGTGCCAGCAGCCCCTTCCCTAAGGGGCGGAACACCGGGGAGCTGTTTTTT.

The table lists this clone with a few counts. The V call is TRBV5-1, the J call TRBJ2-5; 7 nucleotides agree with TRBD1. This CDR3 comprises 13 residues. V shed 4 bases and J 2 bases; nucleotides not matched to a gene: 2. Per the germline V gene, CDR1 is SGHRS and CDR2 is YFSETQ. This CDR3 is CASSGTAQETQYF. DNA for the CDR3: TGCGCCAGCAGCGGGACAGCACAAGAGACCCAGTACTTC.

The chain uses TRBV21-1 and TRBJ2-7; the table gives TRBD2 as D, unverified against the DNA. TRBV21-1 is a pseudogene locus. The CDR3 spans 15 residues. The CDR3 region has the DNA TGTGCCAGCAGCAAAGGGAGAGGGAGTCGGTACGAGCAGTACTTC. This translates into CASSKGRGSRYEQYF.

In this sample, this clone turned up once. V usage is TRBV15 and J usage is TRBJ1-3, with 9 bases identical to TRBD1. The ends lost 2 bases at V and 2 bases at J; junction bases unmatched: 13. The CDR3 length is 19 residues. CDR1 and CDR2 from the germline V gene are LNHNV and YYDKDF (reference sequence). The CDR3 DNA sequence: TGTGCCACCAGCAGATCGGCACAGGGGGCAAAAACGGCTGGAAACACCATATATTTT. Translation: CATSRSAQGAKTAGNTIYF.

The chain carries TRBV7-3 and TRBJ2-2, with 8 nucleotides matching TRBD1. The J segment lost 7 bases and the V segment lost 3 bases, leaving 4 bases of the junction unmatched. Germline CDR1 reads SGHTA; CDR2 reads FQGTGA. The CDR3 contains 14 residues. The CDR3, as DNA: TGTGCCAGCAGCTTCACAGGGGGTGACGGGGAGCTGTTTTTT. As protein: CASSFTGGDGELFF.

This clone was detected only a few times. The chain joins TRBV18 to TRBJ1-2; TRBD1 aligns across 10 bases. The germline V gene encodes CDR1 KGHSH and CDR2 LQKENI. CDR3 length: 15 residues. The junction had 7 bases not matched to a gene; V was cut back by 3 bases and J by 6 bases. The DNA for the CDR3 is TGTGCCAGCTCACCCGCGGGACAGGGGATTAATGGCTACACCTTC. This gives the protein CASSPAGQGINGYTF.

The chain carries TRBV5-4 and TRBJ2-2; TRBD1 agrees at 11 bases. The CDR3 totals 14 residues. Looked up from germline, CDR1 is SGHNT and CDR2 is YYREEE (reference sequence). Germline trimming cut 8 bases from V and 4 bases from J; bases unmatched to any gene: 4. CDR3 residues: CASLGTGGTGELFF. In DNA, the CDR3 is TGTGCCAGTCTGGGGACAGGGGGCACCGGGGAGCTGTTTTTT.

The V call is TRBV4-2, the J call TRBJ1-1; D perhaps matches TRBD1 (5 bases). V lost 0 bases and J lost 7, with 9 bases in between. The CDR3 covers 13 residues. Per the germline V gene, CDR1 is LGHNA and CDR2 is YNFKEQ. CDR3: CASSQDTGIEAFF. CDR3 DNA: TGTGCCAGCAGCCAAGATACAGGAATTGAAGCTTTCTTT.

This clone has only a few counts. The chain combines TRBV7-8 with TRBJ2-3, with 7 nucleotides matching TRBD2. The CDR3 is made up of 13 amino acids. Germline V gene data show CDR1 as SGHVS and CDR2 as FQNEAQ. V was clipped by 1 base and J by 10 bases; unmatched bases: 5. Here the CDR3 reads CASSLVAGVAQYF. DNA of the CDR3: TGTGCCAGCAGCTTAGTGGCGGGAGTGGCGCAGTATTTT.

This clone showed up just a few times. The CDR3 DNA follows: TGTGCCAGCAGCGCTTCAACGATCCGGGGTGAAAAACTGTTTTTT. The encoded protein is CASSASTIRGEKLFF. V gene TRBV9 combines with J gene TRBJ1-4; D is uncertain. Germline V gene lookup returns CDR1 SGDLS and CDR2 YYNGEE. This CDR3 contains 15 residues. The V end was cut by 3 bases, the J end by 7 bases, with 16 bases between.